This T cell receptor beta chain was captured in a study of T cell changes during pregnancy in multiple sclerosis. Trimming stripped 1 base from V and 7 bases from J, with 14 bases between. The CDR3 sequence is 13 residues long. Germline V gene sequence: CDR1 SQVTM, CDR2 ANQGSEA. TCRdb's table, derived via immunoSEQ multiplex PCR, lists solely in-frame clones and lacks some. The sample holds under 90,000 clones; around 94% are singletons and the top ten take about 0.99%. The clonotype comes from a female donor in good health, enrolled as a control in a pregnancy study. The gene calls are TRBV29-1 and TRBJ2-7, with D unresolved. The sequencing used peripheral blood, collected in the second trimester of pregnancy. The CDR3 DNA follows: TGCAGCGTTGAAGGCGGTTCTACGTTGGAGCAGTACTTC. This encodes CSVEGGSTLEQYF.